This T cell receptor beta chain is from a study of blood T cell repertoires in COVID-19. The overall study: Spain, Italy and the United States supplied samples that represented acute and convalescent COVID-19. T cells, B-cell-depleted T cells, or PBMCs supplied cDNA or gDNA.

The CDR3 has 16 residues. The V end was cut by 5 bases, the J end by 0 bases, with 17 bases between. Germline CDR1 SGHTA, CDR2 FQGNSA. This table comes from immunoSEQ multiplex PCR, and its TCRdb copy is limited to in-frame clones, with some not included. The data show roughly 300,000 clones, approximately 92% seen once. Sequenced material: peripheral blood. This TCR was sampled from a woman in her twenties or thirties with COVID-19, enrolled during active disease. V is TRBV7-2 and J is TRBJ2-7, with D possibly matching TRBD2 (6 bases). The CDR3 loop is CASSPRGTFSSYEQYF. CDR3 sequence (DNA): TGTGCCAGCAGCCCCCGTGGGACTTTCAGCTCCTACGAGCAGTACTTC.